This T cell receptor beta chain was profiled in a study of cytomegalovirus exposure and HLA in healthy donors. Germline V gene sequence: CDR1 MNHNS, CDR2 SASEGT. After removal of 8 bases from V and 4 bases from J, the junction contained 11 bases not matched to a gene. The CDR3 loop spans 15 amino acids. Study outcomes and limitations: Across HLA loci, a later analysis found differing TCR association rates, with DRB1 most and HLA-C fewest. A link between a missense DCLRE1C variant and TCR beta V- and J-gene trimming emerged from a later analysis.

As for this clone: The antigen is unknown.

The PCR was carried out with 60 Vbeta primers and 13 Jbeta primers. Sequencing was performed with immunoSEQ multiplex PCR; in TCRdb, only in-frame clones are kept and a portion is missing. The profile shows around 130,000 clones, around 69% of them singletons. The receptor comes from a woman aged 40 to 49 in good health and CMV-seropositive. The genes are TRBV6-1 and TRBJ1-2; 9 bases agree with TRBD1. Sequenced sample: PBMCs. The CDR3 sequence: CASLGPLTGGYGYTF. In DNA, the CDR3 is TGTGCCAGCCTCGGTCCGCTGACAGGGGGCTATGGCTACACCTTC.